Sequencing of this T cell receptor beta chain was carried out in a study of blood T cell repertoires in COVID-19. Whole-study context: Samples of COVID-19 (acute and convalescent) were obtained from the United States, Italy and Spain. T cells, B-cell-depleted T cells, or PBMCs provided the cDNA or gDNA that served as material.

Original data processing: How many nucleated cells were present was estimated from reference gene primer amplification. Produced via immunoSEQ multiplex PCR; TCRdb's table is partial and in-frame only. D and trimming come from the DNA, and the V and J calls and clone size come from that table. The sample has roughly 260,000 clones; 90% are singletons. A single count supports this clone. The sequence derives from a middle-aged woman with acute or convalescent COVID-19. Material: peripheral blood.

CDR3 loop: CASSQRPGGGNEQFF. CDR3 nucleotide sequence: TGCGCCAGCAGCCAACGCCCCGGGGGGGGCAATGAGCAGTTCTTC. This sequence joins TRBV4-1 and TRBJ2-1, with 8 bases lining up with TRBD2. CDR1 and CDR2 (germline): MGHRA, YSYEKL. J was trimmed by 6 bases and V by 2 bases; bases with no gene match: 6. The CDR3 contains 15 residues.